The source of this T cell receptor beta chain is a study of blood T cell repertoires in COVID-19. Study as a whole: Sites across the United States, Italy and Spain contributed samples from acute and convalescent COVID-19. The cDNA or gDNA used as material had been derived from T cells, B-cell-depleted T cells, or PBMCs.

As originally analysed: Nucleated cell counts were estimated from reference gene primer amplification. The protocol was immunoSEQ multiplex PCR, while the TCRdb copy is restricted to in-frame clones and leaves out a portion. The D gene and trimming were derived from the DNA, and the V and J assignments and clone size from that table. The sample carries 150,000 to 200,000 clones, roughly four fifths recorded once. CDR3 length: 16 amino acids. Trimming cost V 5 bases and J 1 base, with 17 bases left between them. Germline V lookup: CDR1 SGHAT, CDR2 FQDESV (reference sequence). Sequences were obtained from peripheral blood. The TCR sequence derives from a human donor in a cohort sampled during active COVID-19. V is TRBV11-1 and J is TRBJ1-1; a possible D gene is TRBD1 (5 bases). The CDR3 protein is CASSAGRGRGNTEAFF. In DNA, the CDR3 is TGTGCCAGCAGCGCTGGGAGGGGTCGGGGGAACACTGAAGCTTTCTTT.